This T cell receptor (beta chain) was sequenced for a study of blood T cell repertoires in COVID-19. Source study methods: Reference gene primer amplification gave estimated nucleated cell counts. The protocol was immunoSEQ multiplex PCR, while the TCRdb copy is restricted to in-frame clones and leaves out a portion. Clone size and the V and J calls come from that table; the DNA yielded D and trimming. This table holds about 400,000 clones, 88% found once. The CDR3 totals 15 residues. The germline gives CDR1 MNHNS, CDR2 SASEGT. Trimming took 1 base from V and 3 from J, leaving 12 bases between them. This clone was seen a single time.

The chain has TRBV6-1 and TRBJ1-2; no clear D. The source material was PBMCs or T cells enriched from blood (not recorded which). This receptor was identified in a woman in her forties with acute COVID-19. The CDR3 loop reads CASSEVTGKDYGYTF. The CDR3 region has the DNA TGTGCCAGCAGTGAAGTTACGGGAAAGGACTATGGCTACACCTTC.